A selection of T cell receptor beta chains follows, all from one sample in a study of blood T cell repertoires in COVID-19. Using immunoSEQ multiplex PCR, the repertoire was profiled, and TCRdb retains in-frame clones only, with some absent. The sample includes 300,000 to 400,000 clones, about 90% seen only once; the top ten take around 3.3%. Sample: peripheral blood. The receptors shown here come from a woman younger than 30 who had recovered from COVID-19. Both conserved end residues are part of each CDR3. D genes are given only for firm matches. The size field is filled for only some rows; it gives once, few, many or a size class.

size: once; J: TRBJ2-1; V: TRBV6-5; D: TRBD2; DNA: TGTGCCAGCAGCGGGACTAGCGGGAACAATGAGCAGTTCTTC; CDR3: CASSGTSGNNEQFF
size: NA; J: TRBJ2-2; V: TRBV4-1; D: TRBD2; DNA: TGCGCCAGCAAAACCCTAGCGGGACAGAACACCGGGGAGCTGTTTTTT; CDR3: CASKTLAGQNTGELFF
size: few; J: TRBJ2-2; V: TRBV19; D: NA; DNA: TGTGCCAGTAGTATACTTCGGGGAATCGGGGAGCTGTTTTTT; CDR3: CASSILRGIGELFF
size: NA; J: TRBJ2-4; V: TRBV19; D: NA; DNA: TGTGCCAGTAGTGTTCAGGCGGGTAAAAACATTCAGTACTTC; CDR3: CASSVQAGKNIQYF
size: once; J: TRBJ1-2; V: TRBV29-1; D: TRBD1; DNA: TGCAGCGTTGTCTCCCCCGGGACAGGGGAAGAGGGCTACACCTTC; CDR3: CSVVSPGTGEEGYTF
size: NA; J: TRBJ2-1; V: TRBV18; D: TRBD2; DNA: TGTGCCAGCTCACCCACGACTAGCGAGGATTACAATGAGCAGTTCTTC; CDR3: CASSPTTSEDYNEQFF
size: NA; J: TRBJ2-2; V: TRBV5-5; D: NA; DNA: TGTGCCAGCAGCTTGGAGGGACAACCTTCCCGGACCGGGGAGCTGTTTTTT; CDR3: CASSLEGQPSRTGELFF
size: NA; J: TRBJ2-3; V: TRBV11-2; D: NA; DNA: TGTGCCAGCAGCTTAGGACAATCTTTCACAGATACGCAGTATTTT; CDR3: CASSLGQSFTDTQYF
size: NA; J: TRBJ2-1; V: TRBV24-1; D: TRBD2; DNA: TGTGCCACCAGTGATTGGGGTAGCGGGCCCCCAAATGAGCAGTTCTTC; CDR3: CATSDWGSGPPNEQFF
size: NA; J: TRBJ2-1; V: TRBV27; D: NA; DNA: TGTGCCAGCAGTTCCCGGGGGAGCCCCAATGAGCAGTTCTTC; CDR3: CASSSRGSPNEQFF
size: NA; J: TRBJ2-5; V: TRBV6-2/TRBV6-3; D: TRBD2; DNA: TGTGCCAGCAGTTACCCGACACTAGCGGGAGCCGCAGAGACCCAGTACTTC; CDR3: CASSYPTLAGAAETQYF
size: NA; J: TRBJ2-2; V: TRBV5-4; D: TRBD2; DNA: TGTGCCATAGGACTAGCGGGAGGCGGCGGGGAGCTGTTTTTT; CDR3: CAIGLAGGGGELFF
size: NA; J: TRBJ2-3; V: TRBV6-2/TRBV6-3; D: NA; DNA: TGTGCCAGCAGTTACCCGAGGGCCTCAGATACGCAGTATTTT; CDR3: CASSYPRASDTQYF
size: NA; J: TRBJ1-4; V: TRBV27; D: NA; DNA: TGTGCCACCGCGGGGGGGAATGAAAAACTGTTTTTT; CDR3: CATAGGNEKLFF
size: NA; J: TRBJ1-5; V: TRBV9; D: NA; DNA: TGTGCCAGCAGCGTAGGGGCAACCCCCTTTCAGCCCCAGCATTTT; CDR3: CASSVGATPFQPQHF
size: NA; J: TRBJ1-4; V: TRBV7-8; D: TRBD1; DNA: TGTGCCAGCAGCCAGACAGGGGGCATCATCGGTGAAAAACTGTTTTTT; CDR3: CASSQTGGIIGEKLFF
size: NA; J: TRBJ2-6; V: TRBV9; D: NA; DNA: TGTGCCAGCAGCGTAGCCTTCTCTGGGGCCAACGTCCTGACTTTC; CDR3: CASSVAFSGANVLTF
size: NA; J: TRBJ2-1; V: TRBV15; D: TRBD1; DNA: TGTGCCACCAGCATAACAGGGGCGTCCTACAATGAGCAGTTCTTC; CDR3: CATSITGASYNEQFF
size: NA; J: TRBJ1-3; V: TRBV2; D: NA; DNA: TGTGCCAGCAGTGACCTATGGCAGGGAGGAAACACCATATATTTT; CDR3: CASSDLWQGGNTIYF
size: NA; J: TRBJ1-1; V: TRBV21-1; D: NA; DNA: TGTGCCAGCACCAAAGCGGAAATACAGGGGGGGAACACTGAAGCTTTCTTT; CDR3: CASTKAEIQGGNTEAFF